The rows below give T cell receptor beta chains drawn from one sample of a study of shared clonotypes between healthy human individuals. This table comes from immunoSEQ multiplex PCR, and its TCRdb copy is limited to in-frame clones, with some not included. The profile shows some 1.1 million clones, 60% to 85% of them singletons. The source material was memory CD4+ T cells from PBMCs. Receptors originate from a man aged 18 to 29 in good health. Some clones in this sample may be carry-over from other donors' samples. Both conserved end residues are part of each CDR3. Fields, in order: D gene, clone size, V gene, J gene, CDR3 protein, CDR3 DNA. A D gene is named only where the DNA matches it firmly. Size is stated for part of the rows, as once, few or many counts, or as a class when the clone is expanded.

.,few,TRBV20-1,TRBJ1-1,CSAGAGVNAFF,TGCAGTGCTGGGGCGGGAGTTAATGCTTTCTTT
.,.,TRBV11-2,TRBJ2-1,CASSTPRSGNEQFF,TGTGCCAGCAGCACACCGAGGTCCGGCAATGAGCAGTTCTTC
TRBD1,.,TRBV15,TRBJ2-5,CATSTRQGTETQYF,TGTGCCACCAGCACGCGACAGGGGACAGAGACCCAGTACTTC
.,.,TRBV5-1,TRBJ2-5,CASSFLQGGETQYF,TGCGCCAGCAGCTTTTTACAGGGAGGTGAGACCCAGTACTTC
TRBD1,.,TRBV6-1,TRBJ1-4,CASTTQGEKLFF,TGTGCCAGCACTACACAGGGGGAGAAACTGTTTTTT
.,.,TRBV29-1,TRBJ2-7,CSALGGGLYEQYF,TGCAGCGCCCTCGGTGGGGGACTCTACGAGCAGTACTTC
.,.,TRBV18,TRBJ2-1,CASSRSSGDNEQFF,TGTGCCAGCTCACGGAGTAGCGGTGACAATGAGCAGTTCTTC
TRBD1,.,TRBV5-1,TRBJ2-7,CASSWGTVSSYEQYF,TGCGCCAGCAGCTGGGGGACAGTAAGCTCCTACGAGCAGTACTTC
TRBD2,.,TRBV5-1,TRBJ2-1,CASSPRGTSVGNEQFF,TGCGCCAGCAGCCCCAGGGGGACTAGCGTCGGCAATGAGCAGTTCTTC
TRBD2,.,TRBV6-4,TRBJ2-7,CASSEERREASGNYEQYF,TGTGCCAGCAGTGAGGAGCGAAGGGAGGCTAGCGGTAACTACGAGCAGTACTTC
TRBD2,once,TRBV5-4,TRBJ2-7,CASSPGASGSIYEQYF,TGTGCCAGCAGCCCCGGGGCTAGCGGGAGTATCTACGAGCAGTACTTC
.,.,TRBV5-6,TRBJ1-5,CASSLAYGNQPQHF,TGTGCCAGCAGCTTGGCTTATGGCAATCAGCCCCAGCATTTT
TRBD2,.,TRBV5-1,TRBJ2-1,CASSGQAGGSYNEQFF,TGCGCCAGCAGCGGCCAGGCGGGAGGCTCCTACAATGAGCAGTTCTTC
.,.,TRBV6-1,TRBJ1-2,CASRWGRDGYTF,TGTGCCAGCAGGTGGGGACGGGATGGCTACACCTTC
.,.,TRBV28,TRBJ2-7,CASSIADRPEQYF,TGTGCCAGCAGTATAGCCGATCGCCCCGAGCAGTACTTC
.,once,TRBV15,TRBJ2-3,CATSRQRGSDTDTQYF,TGTGCCACCAGCAGACAAAGGGGTTCTGACACAGATACGCAGTATTTT
.,.,TRBV5-1,TRBJ2-3,CASSLFLADTQYF,TGCGCCAGCAGCTTGTTCCTGGCAGATACGCAGTATTTT
.,.,TRBV25-1,TRBJ2-3,CASSELGGGGDTQYF,TGTGCCAGCAGTGAATTAGGGGGGGGCGGAGATACGCAGTATTTT
TRBD2,.,TRBV5-1,TRBJ2-3,CASSQGTSGRTDTQYF,TGCGCCAGCAGCCAGGGGACTAGCGGGAGGACAGATACGCAGTATTTT
TRBD2,.,TRBV7-3,TRBJ2-5,CASSSRTSGRETQYF,TGTGCCAGCAGCTCGAGGACTAGCGGGAGAGAGACCCAGTACTTC
.,.,TRBV5-1,TRBJ1-4,CASSPWTYNEKLFF,TGCGCCAGCAGCCCCTGGACGTATAATGAAAAACTGTTTTTT
.,.,TRBV18,TRBJ1-2,CASSLDRYYGYTF,TGTGCCAGCTCCCTCGACAGGTACTATGGCTACACCTTC
TRBD2,.,TRBV5-1,TRBJ2-7,CASSRGLAGAYEQYF,TGCGCCAGCAGCCGGGGACTAGCGGGTGCCTACGAGCAGTACTTC
.,.,TRBV30,TRBJ2-7,CAWSPRGSTYEQYF,TGTGCCTGGAGCCCCAGGGGCTCCACCTACGAGCAGTACTTC
.,.,TRBV9,TRBJ2-2,CASSSHAGTGELFF,TGTGCCAGCAGCTCACACGCGGGGACCGGGGAGCTGTTTTTT
TRBD2,.,TRBV5-1,TRBJ2-1,CASSPVAGGSGNEQFF,TGCGCCAGCAGCCCCGTAGCGGGAGGAAGCGGTAATGAGCAGTTCTTC
.,.,TRBV7-2,TRBJ2-2,CASSLVADSLGTGELFF,TGTGCCAGCAGCTTAGTGGCGGACTCCCTGGGTACCGGGGAGCTGTTTTTT
.,.,TRBV14,TRBJ2-1,CASGDWPNNEQFF,TGTGCCAGCGGGGACTGGCCCAACAATGAGCAGTTCTTC
.,.,TRBV5-1,TRBJ2-2,CASSLAPSGRAGELFF,TGCGCCAGCAGCTTGGCACCATCCGGCAGGGCCGGGGAGCTGTTTTTT
.,.,TRBV30,TRBJ1-6,CAWSVSSPLHF,TGTGCCTGGAGTGTGAGTTCACCCCTCCACTTT
TRBD2,.,TRBV7-8,TRBJ2-5,CASSPHPGLARSSEQYF,TGTGCCAGCAGCCCCCACCCCGGACTAGCGAGATCCTCCGAACAGTACTTC
TRBD1,few,TRBV29-1,TRBJ1-1,CSAGQGNTEAFF,TGCAGCGCCGGACAGGGGAACACTGAAGCTTTCTTT
TRBD1,many,TRBV23-1,TRBJ2-5,CASGRDSEKTQYF,TGCGCCAGCGGCCGGGACAGTGAAAAGACCCAGTACTTC
.,few,TRBV7-3,TRBJ2-5,CASSLGEAETQYF,TGTGCCAGCAGCTTAGGAGAGGCGGAGACCCAGTACTTC
.,.,TRBV19,TRBJ2-3,CASSPLRPGRITDTQYF,TGTGCCAGTAGTCCGCTCAGACCGGGACGCATAACAGATACGCAGTATTTT
.,once,TRBV27,TRBJ2-5,CASSRTYFLETQYF,TGTGCCAGCAGTCGGACTTACTTTCTCGAGACCCAGTACTTC
TRBD1,.,TRBV27,TRBJ1-1,CASSSEQGRLADTEAFF,TGTGCCAGCAGTTCAGAACAGGGGAGACTCGCGGACACTGAAGCTTTCTTT